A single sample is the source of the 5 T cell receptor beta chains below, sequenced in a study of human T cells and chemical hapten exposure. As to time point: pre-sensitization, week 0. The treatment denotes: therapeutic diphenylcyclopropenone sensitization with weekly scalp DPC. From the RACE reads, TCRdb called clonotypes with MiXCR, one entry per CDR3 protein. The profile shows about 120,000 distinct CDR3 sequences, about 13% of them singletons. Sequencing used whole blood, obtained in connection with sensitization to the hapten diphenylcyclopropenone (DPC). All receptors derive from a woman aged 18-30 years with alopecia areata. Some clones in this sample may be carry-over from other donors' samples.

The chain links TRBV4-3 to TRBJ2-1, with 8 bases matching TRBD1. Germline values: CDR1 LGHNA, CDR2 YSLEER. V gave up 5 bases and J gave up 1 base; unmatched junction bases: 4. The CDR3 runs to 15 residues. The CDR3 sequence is CASSRTGRSYNEQFF. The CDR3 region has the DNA TGCGCCAGCAGCAGGACAGGGAGATCCTACAATGAGCAGTTCTTC.

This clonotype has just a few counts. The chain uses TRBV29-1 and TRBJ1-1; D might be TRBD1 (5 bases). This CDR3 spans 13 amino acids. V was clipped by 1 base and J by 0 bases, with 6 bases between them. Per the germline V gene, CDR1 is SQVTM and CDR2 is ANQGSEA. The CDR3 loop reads CSVEAGVNTEAFF. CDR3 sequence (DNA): TGCAGCGTTGAAGCGGGGGTGAACACTGAAGCTTTCTTT.

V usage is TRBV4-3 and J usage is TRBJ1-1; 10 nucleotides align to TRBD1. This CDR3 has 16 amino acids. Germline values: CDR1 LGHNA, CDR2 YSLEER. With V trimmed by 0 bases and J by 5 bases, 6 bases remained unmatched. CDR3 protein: CASSQDAGTGETEAFF. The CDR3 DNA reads TGCGCCAGCAGCCAAGACGCCGGGACAGGGGAAACTGAAGCTTTCTTT.

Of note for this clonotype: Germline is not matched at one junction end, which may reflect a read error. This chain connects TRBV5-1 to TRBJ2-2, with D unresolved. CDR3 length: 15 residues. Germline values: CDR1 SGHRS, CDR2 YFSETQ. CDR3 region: CVSSSYDGNTGELFF. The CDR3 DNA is TGCGTCAGCAGCAGCTACGACGGGAACACCGGGGAGCTGTTTTTT.

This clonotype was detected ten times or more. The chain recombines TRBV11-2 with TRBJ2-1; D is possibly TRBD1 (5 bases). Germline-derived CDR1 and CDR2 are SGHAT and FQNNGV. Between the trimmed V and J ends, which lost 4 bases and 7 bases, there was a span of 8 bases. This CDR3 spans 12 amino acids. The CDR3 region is CASSYRGNEQFF. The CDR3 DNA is TGTGCCAGCAGCTATAGGGGTAATGAGCAGTTCTTC.